The clone carrying this T cell receptor (beta chain) has only one observation. Measured with immunoSEQ multiplex PCR; TCRdb has only the in-frame clones, and not every one. The table lists around 300,000 clones, 88% of them singletons. The CDR3 covers 14 residues. V shed 8 bases and J shed 6 bases, with 17 bases lying between them. The sample comes from a study of blood T cell repertoires in COVID-19. The sequence was collected from a young man who had recovered from COVID-19. Sequencing was performed on PBMCs or T cells enriched from blood (not recorded which). The gene calls are TRBV23-1 and TRBJ1-5; D is ambiguous. TRBV23-1 is designated an ORF whose function remains uncertain. The CDR3 region is CASGPEGVSQPQHF. Written as DNA, the CDR3 is TGCGCCAGCGGCCCGGAAGGAGTTAGTCAGCCCCAGCATTTT.